This T cell receptor beta chain is from a study of T cells after yellow fever vaccination. Study overall: Fractions containing few cells were prepared with SMART-Seq v4 Ultra Low Input. Study-level findings and limits: Although most clonotypes did not, a small share appeared in both CD4 and CD8 compartments. Among primary-vaccination clones, most reappeared after the booster, at roughly 96% for CD4 and roughly 88% for CD8.

The CDR3 covers 13 residues. Germline V gene data show CDR1 as DFQATT and CDR2 as SNEGSKA (reference sequence). V shed 1 base and J shed 4 bases, with 11 bases lying between them. This clonotype was recorded many times. Its antigen is not known. Making TCR cDNA involved 5'RACE template switching, which added UMIs and a universal primer site. TCRdb fed the 5' RACE reads into MiXCR, producing one record per CDR3 protein. The sample shows hundreds of thousands of distinct CDR3 sequences, 17% of them seen only once. The V gene is TRBV20-1, the J gene TRBJ2-7; the D is unclear. The receptor comes from a man between 18 and 29 years old who received the YFV17D yellow fever vaccine. Specimen: PBMCs, collected 5 days after the first yellow fever vaccination. The CDR3 DNA reads TGCAGTGCTAGAGCTTACAGTGCGTACGAGCAGTACGTC. It yields the protein CSARAYSAYEQYV.